A selection of T cell receptor beta chains follows, all from one sample in a study of response to subunit inactivated influenza vaccine. TCRdb re-called the RT-PCR reads with MiXCR, one entry per CDR3 protein. The table has over 150,000 distinct CDR3 sequences, around 10% seen once. Here the sequenced sample was CD8+ T cells sorted from PBMCs, taken around 25 months after vaccination. The receptors were sampled from a man in his fifties or sixties who received an inactivated influenza vaccine. Each CDR3 is given with its conserved first and last residue. A D gene is named only where the DNA matches it firmly. Expanded clones get a size class; other rows say once, few or many, or leave the size out.

many | TRBD1 | TRBJ2-7 | TRBV24-1 | TGTGCCACCAGGGGGACAGGGTCAGCTCGCGAGCAGTACTTC | CATRGTGSAREQYF
many | TRBD1 | TRBJ2-7 | TRBV7-8 | TGTGCCAGCAGCCCCCTGGGACAGGGGTCCTACGAGCAGTACTTC | CASSPLGQGSYEQYF
- | TRBD1 | TRBJ2-5 | TRBV5-6 | TGTGCCAGCAGCTTTTCGTTCGGGACAGGGGCCACCCAGTACTTC | CASSFSFGTGATQYF
- | - | TRBJ2-3 | TRBV7-8 | TGTGCCAGCAGCGTGACAGGAGGACGTTACACAGATACGCAGTATTTT | CASSVTGGRYTDTQYF
many | TRBD2 | TRBJ2-1 | TRBV29-1 | TGCAGCGTTGAAGTTCGACTAGCCAACAATGAGCAGTTCTTC | CSVEVRLANNEQFF
- | - | TRBJ2-2 | TRBV27 | TGTGCCAGCAGTTTATCAAGGGGAGGGGAGCTGTTTTTT | CASSLSRGGELFF
few | - | TRBJ2-1 | TRBV7-9 | TGTGCCAGCAGCTTAGCGCGCCGACACCGAGGCGTCAATGAGCAGTTCTTC | CASSLARRHRGVNEQFF
- | TRBD1 | TRBJ2-5 | TRBV20-1 | TGCAGTGCGGAAATAGCCGAGTACCGGGACAGGGGAGAGACCCAGTACTTC | CSAEIAEYRDRGETQYF
many | - | TRBJ2-7 | TRBV20-1 | TGCAGTGTACTTGAACTGGGGAAATACGAGCAGTACTTC | CSVLELGKYEQYF
many | - | TRBJ2-7 | TRBV5-1 | TGCGCCAGCAGCTTCGGACACCTCTACGAGCAGTACTTC | CASSFGHLYEQYF
- | TRBD2 | TRBJ2-5 | TRBV12-3/TRBV12-4 | TGTGCCAGCAGTTTGTATGGCGGGGCGGGAGGGCCGGCCGAGACCCAGTACTTC | CASSLYGGAGGPAETQYF
few | - | TRBJ2-7 | TRBV27 | TGTGCCAGCAGCCCTGCAGGGAGCTACGAGCAGTACTTC | CASSPAGSYEQYF
- | - | TRBJ2-5 | TRBV7-2 | TGTGCCAGCAGTCTAGGCCAATGGGGGACCCAGTACTTC | CASSLGQWGTQYF
- | TRBD2 | TRBJ2-1 | TRBV4-3 | TGCGCCAGCAGCCAAGAAATCACTAGCGGGAGAATGGGCGAGCAGTTCTTC | CASSQEITSGRMGEQFF
- | - | TRBJ2-7 | TRBV20-1 | TGCAGTGCTAGAACTAGGGGTCTTGTCGAGCAGTACTTC | CSARTRGLVEQYF
- | - | TRBJ2-7 | TRBV10-3 | TGTGCCATCAGTGAGTCGATTATGTACGAGCAGTACTTC | CAISESIMYEQYF
many | - | TRBJ1-5 | TRBV5-5 | TGTGCCAGCAGCTTGGCCTGGGGGGGAAGCAATCAGCCCCAGCATTTT | CASSLAWGGSNQPQHF
- | - | TRBJ2-3 | TRBV12-3/TRBV12-4 | TGTGCCAGCAGTCCCGTCCGGGCAGATACGCAGTATTTT | CASSPVRADTQYF
few | - | TRBJ2-1 | TRBV4-3 | TGCGCCAGCAGCCAAGATCGGGTAGGGTTGGGAAATGAGCAGTTCTTC | CASSQDRVGLGNEQFF
- | - | TRBJ2-5 | TRBV12-3/TRBV12-4 | TGTGCCAGCAGTTTAGAGTCTTCCCAAGAGACCCAGTACTTC | CASSLESSQETQYF